The clone carrying this T cell receptor beta chain turned up a few times. The CDR3 is 15 residues long. With V trimmed by 4 bases and J by 5 bases, 5 bases remained unmatched. This sample was included in a study of T-cell reconstitution after alpha-beta-depleted transplantation in children. Unique molecular identifiers were used to barcode this TCRbeta library. TCRdb reanalysed the PCR reads using MiXCR and keeps one entry per CDR3 protein. The sample comprises about 610,000 distinct CDR3 sequences, over 9.5% of which are singletons, and around 4% rests with the top ten. The sequences come from PBMCs from the stem cell graft donor, collected from the stem cell graft. The TCR comes from a human donor who donated a stem cell graft to a child with acute myeloid leukemia. V usage is TRBV12-3 or TRBV12-4 and J usage is TRBJ2-3; 11 bases map to TRBD2. The CDR3 is CASSSGTSGGDTQYF. In DNA form, the CDR3 reads TGTGCCAGCAGTTCCGGGACTAGCGGAGGAGATACGCAGTATTTT.